A selection of T cell receptor beta chains follows, all from one sample in a study of shared clonotypes between healthy human individuals. The data were produced by immunoSEQ multiplex PCR, yet TCRdb's version contains in-frame clones alone and is incomplete. This repertoire shows some 1.5 million clones, approximately 98% found once; its top ten account for approximately 0.44%. The sequenced sample was naive CD4+ T cells sorted from blood. Receptors originate from a young man in good health. CDR3s include the opening cysteine and the closing phenylalanine or tryptophan. Each record gives: J gene, D gene, V gene, clone size, CDR3 DNA, CDR3 protein. The D gene is left open where the match is weak. Size is stated for part of the rows, as once, few or many counts, or as a class when the clone is expanded.

TRBJ2-7	TRBD2	TRBV30	once	TGTGCCTGGAGTTTAGCGGGAGTCGAGCAGTACTTC	CAWSLAGVEQYF
TRBJ2-7	TRBD2	TRBV19	NA	TGTGCCAGTAGTATAGCTAGCGGTTCCTACGAGCAGTACTTC	CASSIASGSYEQYF
TRBJ2-3	TRBD2	TRBV5-4	NA	TGTGCCAGCAGCTTGTCCGGGGGGTACGGCACAGATACGCAGTATTTT	CASSLSGGYGTDTQYF
TRBJ1-1	NA	TRBV15	NA	TGTGCCACCAGGAGATACAGGGTCTCCGGCACTGAAGCTTTCTTT	CATRRYRVSGTEAFF
TRBJ2-5	TRBD1	TRBV7-9	NA	TGTGCCAGCAGCCACGGGACAGACCGCCTCCAAGAGACCCAGTACTTC	CASSHGTDRLQETQYF
TRBJ2-2	NA	TRBV18	NA	TGTGCCAGCTCACCACCGGGACGTGCGAACACCGGGGAGCTGTTTTTT	CASSPPGRANTGELFF
TRBJ2-1	TRBD2	TRBV11-3	NA	TGTGCCAGCAAGGGTAGCGGGAGCAATGAGCAGTTCTTC	CASKGSGSNEQFF
TRBJ2-7	NA	TRBV5-6	NA	TGTGCCAGCAGCTTGGTTGGCCGTACCTACGAGCAGTACTTC	CASSLVGRTYEQYF
TRBJ2-4	TRBD2	TRBV19	NA	TGTGCCAGTAGGAGGGCTGGGAGCGGGAGAGGTAAAAACATTCAGTACTTC	CASRRAGSGRGKNIQYF
TRBJ2-7	NA	TRBV7-8	once	TGTGCCAGCAGCTCGGAAAACAGATACGAGCAGTACTTC	CASSSENRYEQYF
TRBJ2-3	NA	TRBV4-3	NA	TGCGCCAGCAGCCAAGATGGACATACGCAGTATTTT	CASSQDGHTQYF
TRBJ1-4	NA	TRBV28	NA	TGTGCCAGCAGTTTATTTTTGGGGCTGAATGAAAAACTGTTTTTT	CASSLFLGLNEKLFF
TRBJ2-7	NA	TRBV21-1	NA	TGTGCCAGCAGCCACCGGGTAGACTGGTCCTACGAGCAGTACTTC	CASSHRVDWSYEQYF
TRBJ2-7	NA	TRBV28	NA	TGTGCCAGCAGTTCTCGGCGGTCTTCCTACGAGCAGTACTTC	CASSSRRSSYEQYF
TRBJ2-3	NA	TRBV5-8	NA	TGTGCCAGCAGCTTCATAATCCCGACAGGCACAGATACGCAGTATTTT	CASSFIIPTGTDTQYF
TRBJ1-1	NA	TRBV5-1	NA	TGCGCCAGCAGCTTGGAAGGGTTGGGGAACACTGAAGCTTTCTTT	CASSLEGLGNTEAFF
TRBJ2-6	NA	TRBV4-3	NA	TGCGCCAGCAGCCAAGATATTTCGGCTATGATCTCTGGGGCCAACGTCCTGACTTTC	CASSQDISAMISGANVLTF
TRBJ2-1	NA	TRBV6-1	NA	TGTGCCAGCAGTGAAGTGTTTTACAATGAGCAGTTCTTC	CASSEVFYNEQFF
TRBJ2-3	TRBD2	TRBV7-2	NA	TGTGCCAGCAGCTTAGGGGAGGGAAGCACAGATACGCAGTATTTT	CASSLGEGSTDTQYF
TRBJ1-4	TRBD1	TRBV5-8	NA	TGTGCCAGCAGCTGGGACAGGGTGGTTTTT	CASSWDRVVF
TRBJ2-5	TRBD1	TRBV7-8	NA	TGTGCCAGCAGCTTGGGGGACAGGCCCTCACCCCTCAAGCTCCAAGAGACCCAGTACTTC	CASSLGDRPSPLKLQETQYF
TRBJ2-5	TRBD2	TRBV4-1	NA	TGCGCCAGCAGCCAGACTAGCGGGGGCTTGGGGACCCAGTACTTC	CASSQTSGGLGTQYF
TRBJ2-2	NA	TRBV5-1	once	TGCGCCAGCAGCTTCGATTGGGCCACCGGGGAGCTGTTTTTT	CASSFDWATGELFF
TRBJ2-1	TRBD2	TRBV10-2	once	TGCGCCAGCAGTGAGCCGCTAGCGGGAGAGGTCAATGAGCAGTTCTTC	CASSEPLAGEVNEQFF
TRBJ2-2	TRBD2	TRBV6-1	NA	TGTGCCAGCCCAACTAGCGGGAGGGCCGGGGAGCTGTTTTTT	CASPTSGRAGELFF
TRBJ2-1	NA	TRBV6-5	NA	TGTGCCAGCAGTTTTGACAGCTACAATGAGCAGTTCTTC	CASSFDSYNEQFF
TRBJ2-5	TRBD1	TRBV5-1	NA	TGCGCCAGCGGGGGACAGGGGGCATGGGAGACCCAGTACTTC	CASGGQGAWETQYF
TRBJ1-5	TRBD1	TRBV5-5	NA	TGTGCCAGCAGCCCGACAGGGAAGAGCAATCAGCCCCAGCATTTT	CASSPTGKSNQPQHF
TRBJ2-5	NA	TRBV27	once	TGTGCCAGCGGATTTCGGTCCGGGACCCTAGGGGCAGAGACCCAGTACTTC	CASGFRSGTLGAETQYF
TRBJ2-7	TRBD2	TRBV2	once	TGTGCCAGCAGTGAAGGGGGACTAGCTTCATCCGACGAGCAGTACTTC	CASSEGGLASSDEQYF
TRBJ2-7	NA	TRBV30	NA	TGTGCCTGGAGTGCAGGACTGGGTTTTGGCGAGCAGTACTTC	CAWSAGLGFGEQYF
TRBJ1-2	NA	TRBV28	NA	TGTGCCAGCAGTTTAGATACTTGGGGGACTATTGATGGCTACACCTTC	CASSLDTWGTIDGYTF
TRBJ1-1	NA	TRBV2	NA	TGTGCCAGCAGTCAAAACCGGGGTGCTGAAGCTTTCTTT	CASSQNRGAEAFF
TRBJ2-3	NA	TRBV5-1	NA	TGCGCCAGCAGCTTGGCGGGAGGGGGCACCGGTACGCAGTATTTT	CASSLAGGGTGTQYF
TRBJ1-2	TRBD1	TRBV6-1	NA	TGTGCCAGCAGTGGGACAGGGGCTCGGTATGGCTACACCTTC	CASSGTGARYGYTF
TRBJ2-7	NA	TRBV5-1	NA	TGCGCCAGCAGCTCAACAGGGACCTACGAGCAGTACTTC	CASSSTGTYEQYF
TRBJ2-1	TRBD1	TRBV19	NA	TGTGCCAGTGGAGTGAACAGGGGTAGGTACAATGAGCAGTTCTTC	CASGVNRGRYNEQFF
TRBJ1-2	NA	TRBV27	few	TGTGCCAGCAGTCTCCGTGAGGAGTATGGCTACACCTTC	CASSLREEYGYTF
TRBJ2-1	NA	TRBV5-4	NA	TGTGCCAGCAGCTTGGTAGGGGAGGAAGAGCAGTTCTTC	CASSLVGEEEQFF